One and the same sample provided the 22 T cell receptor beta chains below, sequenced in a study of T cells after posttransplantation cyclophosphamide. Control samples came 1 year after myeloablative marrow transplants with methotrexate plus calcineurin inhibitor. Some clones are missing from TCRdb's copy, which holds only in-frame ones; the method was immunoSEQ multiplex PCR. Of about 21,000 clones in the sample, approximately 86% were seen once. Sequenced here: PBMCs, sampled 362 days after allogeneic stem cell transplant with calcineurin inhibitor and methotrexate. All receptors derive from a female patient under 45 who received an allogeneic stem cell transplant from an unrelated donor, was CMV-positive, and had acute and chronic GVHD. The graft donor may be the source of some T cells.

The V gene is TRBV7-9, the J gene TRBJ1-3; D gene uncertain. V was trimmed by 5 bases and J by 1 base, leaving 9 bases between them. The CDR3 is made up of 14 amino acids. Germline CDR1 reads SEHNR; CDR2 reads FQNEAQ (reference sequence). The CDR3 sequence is CASSPRGSGNTIYF. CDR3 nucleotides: TGTGCCAGCAGCCCCCGAGGGTCTGGAAACACCATATATTTT.

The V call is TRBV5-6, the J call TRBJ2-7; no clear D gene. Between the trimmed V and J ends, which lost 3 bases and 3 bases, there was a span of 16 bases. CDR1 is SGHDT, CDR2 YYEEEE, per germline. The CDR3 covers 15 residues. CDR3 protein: CASSWLMMGFYEQYF. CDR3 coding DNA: TGTGCCAGCAGCTGGCTTATGATGGGCTTCTACGAGCAGTACTTC.

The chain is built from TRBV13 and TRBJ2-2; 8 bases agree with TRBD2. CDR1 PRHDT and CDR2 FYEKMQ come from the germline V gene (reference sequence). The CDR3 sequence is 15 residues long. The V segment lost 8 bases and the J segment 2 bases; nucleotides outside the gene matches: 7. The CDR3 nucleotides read TGTGCCAGCCAGGTAGCGGGGAGAAACACCGGGGAGCTGTTTTTT. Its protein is CASQVAGRNTGELFF.

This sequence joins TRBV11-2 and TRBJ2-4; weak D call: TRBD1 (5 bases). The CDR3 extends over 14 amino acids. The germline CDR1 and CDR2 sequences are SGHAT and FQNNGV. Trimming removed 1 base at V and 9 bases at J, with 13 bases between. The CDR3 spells CASSLGGAQGIQYF. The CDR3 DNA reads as TGTGCCAGCAGCTTAGGTGGGGCCCAGGGCATTCAGTACTTC.

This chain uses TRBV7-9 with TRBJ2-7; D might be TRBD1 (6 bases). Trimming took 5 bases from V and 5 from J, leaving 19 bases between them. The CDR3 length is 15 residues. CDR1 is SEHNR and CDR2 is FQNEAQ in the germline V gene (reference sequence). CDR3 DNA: TGTGCCAGCAGCATTTTCAGGGATGGGGGCCACGAGCAGTACTTC. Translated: CASSIFRDGGHEQYF.

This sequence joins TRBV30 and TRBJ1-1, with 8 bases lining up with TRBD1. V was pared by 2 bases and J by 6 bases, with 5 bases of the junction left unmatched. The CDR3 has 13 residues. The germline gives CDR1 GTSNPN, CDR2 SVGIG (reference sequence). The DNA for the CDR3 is TGTGCCTGGAGTCTAGACAGGGGCTCTGAAGCTTTCTTT. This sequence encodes CAWSLDRGSEAFF.

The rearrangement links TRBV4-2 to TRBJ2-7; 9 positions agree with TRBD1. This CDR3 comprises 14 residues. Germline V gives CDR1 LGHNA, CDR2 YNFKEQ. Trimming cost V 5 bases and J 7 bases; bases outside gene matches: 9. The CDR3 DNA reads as TGTGCCAGCAGCGTACGGACAGGGGAGGAGGAGCAGTACTTC. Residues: CASSVRTGEEEQYF.

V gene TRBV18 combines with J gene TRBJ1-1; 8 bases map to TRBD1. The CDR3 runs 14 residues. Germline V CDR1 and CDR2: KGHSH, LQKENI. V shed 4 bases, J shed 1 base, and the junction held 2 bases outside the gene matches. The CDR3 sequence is CASSLGTGNTEAFF. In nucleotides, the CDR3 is TGTGCCAGCTCACTCGGGACAGGGAACACTGAAGCTTTCTTT. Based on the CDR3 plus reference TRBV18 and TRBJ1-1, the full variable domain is NAGVMQNPRHLVRRRGQEARLRCSPMKGHSHVYWYRQLPEEGLKFMVYLQKENIIDESGMPKERFSAEFPKEGPSILRIQQVVRGDSAAYFCASSLGTGNTEAFFGQGTRLTVV.

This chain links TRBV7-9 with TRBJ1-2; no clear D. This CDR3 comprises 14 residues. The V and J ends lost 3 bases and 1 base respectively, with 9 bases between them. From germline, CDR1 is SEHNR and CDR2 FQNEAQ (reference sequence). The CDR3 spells CASSFVQVNYGYTF. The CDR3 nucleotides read TGTGCCAGCAGCTTTGTCCAGGTTAACTATGGCTACACCTTC.

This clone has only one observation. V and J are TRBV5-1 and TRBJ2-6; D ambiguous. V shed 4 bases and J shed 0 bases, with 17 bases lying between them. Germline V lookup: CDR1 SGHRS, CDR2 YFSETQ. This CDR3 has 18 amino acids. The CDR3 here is CASSHFEQPHSGANVLTF. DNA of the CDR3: TGCGCCAGCAGCCATTTTGAACAACCCCACTCTGGGGCCAACGTCCTGACTTTC.

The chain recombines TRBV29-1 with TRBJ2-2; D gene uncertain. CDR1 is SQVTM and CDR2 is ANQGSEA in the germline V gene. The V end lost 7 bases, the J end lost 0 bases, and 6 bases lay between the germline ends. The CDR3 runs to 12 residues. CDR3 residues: CSALPNTGELFF. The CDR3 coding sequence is TGCAGCGCCCTCCCGAACACCGGGGAGCTGTTTTTT.

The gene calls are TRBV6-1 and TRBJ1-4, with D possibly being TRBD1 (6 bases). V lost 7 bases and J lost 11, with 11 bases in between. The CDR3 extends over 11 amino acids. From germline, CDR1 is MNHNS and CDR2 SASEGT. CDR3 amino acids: CASNLQGKLFF. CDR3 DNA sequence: TGTGCCAGCAACCTTCAGGGGAAACTGTTTTTT.

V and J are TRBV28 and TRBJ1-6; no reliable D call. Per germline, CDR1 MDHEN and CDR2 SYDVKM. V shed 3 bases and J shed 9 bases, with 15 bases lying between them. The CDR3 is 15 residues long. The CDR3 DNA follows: TGTGCCAGCAGTTTTGGGAGCTTGAAGGGTTCACCCCTCCACTTT. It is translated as CASSFGSLKGSPLHF.

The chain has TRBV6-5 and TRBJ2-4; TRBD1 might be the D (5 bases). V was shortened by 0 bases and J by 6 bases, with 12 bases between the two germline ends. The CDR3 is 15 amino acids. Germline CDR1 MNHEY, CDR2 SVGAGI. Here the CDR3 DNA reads TGTGCCAGCAGTTACTCGATACAGGTCACAAACATTCAGTACTTC. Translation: CASSYSIQVTNIQYF.

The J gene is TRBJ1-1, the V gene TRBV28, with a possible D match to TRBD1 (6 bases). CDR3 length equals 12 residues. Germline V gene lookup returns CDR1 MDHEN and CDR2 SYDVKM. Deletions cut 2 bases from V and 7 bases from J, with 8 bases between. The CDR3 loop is CASSLGRGEAFF. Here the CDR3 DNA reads TGTGCCAGCAGTTTAGGCAGGGGTGAAGCTTTCTTT.

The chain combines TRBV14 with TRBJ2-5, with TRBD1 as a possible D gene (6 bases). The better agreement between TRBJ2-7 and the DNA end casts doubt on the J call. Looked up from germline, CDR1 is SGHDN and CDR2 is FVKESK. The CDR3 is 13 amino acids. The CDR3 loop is CASSRQAVYEQYF. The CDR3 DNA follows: TGTGCCAGCAGCCGACAGGCGGTCTACGAGCAGTACTTC.

CDR3 sequence (DNA): TGTGCCAGCAGCTTGACTCTTACCGGGGAGCTGTTTTTT. Its protein is CASSLTLTGELFF. The gene calls are TRBV7-6 and TRBJ2-2; D is unresolved. There are 13 residues in the CDR3. CDR1 and CDR2 from the germline V gene are SGHVS and FNYEAQ. V lost 3 bases, J lost 5 bases, and 7 bases lay in between.

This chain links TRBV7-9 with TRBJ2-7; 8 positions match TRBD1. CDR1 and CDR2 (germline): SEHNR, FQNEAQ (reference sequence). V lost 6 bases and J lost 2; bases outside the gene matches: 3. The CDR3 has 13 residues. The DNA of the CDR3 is TGTGCCAGCAGATCACAGGGGGCCTACGAGCAGTACTTC. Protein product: CASRSQGAYEQYF.

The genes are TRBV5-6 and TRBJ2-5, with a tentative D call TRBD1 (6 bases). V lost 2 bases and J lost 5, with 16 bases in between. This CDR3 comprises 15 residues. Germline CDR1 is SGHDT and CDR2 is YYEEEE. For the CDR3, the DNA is TGTGCCAGCAGCTTCTGGGGCAGGGGTTGGGAGACCCAGTACTTC. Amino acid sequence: CASSFWGRGWETQYF.

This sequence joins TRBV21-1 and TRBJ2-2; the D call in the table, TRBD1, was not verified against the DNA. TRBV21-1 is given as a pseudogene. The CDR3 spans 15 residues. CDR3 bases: TGTGCCAGCATGAACAGGGGGCCTTTCACCGGGGAGCTGTTTTTT. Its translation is CASMNRGPFTGELFF.

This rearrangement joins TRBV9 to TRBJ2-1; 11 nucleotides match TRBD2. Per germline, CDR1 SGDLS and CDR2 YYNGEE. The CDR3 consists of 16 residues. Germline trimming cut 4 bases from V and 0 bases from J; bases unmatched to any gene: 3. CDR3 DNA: TGTGCCAGCAGCCAAACTAGCGGGAGCTCCTACAATGAGCAGTTCTTC. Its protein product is CASSQTSGSSYNEQFF.

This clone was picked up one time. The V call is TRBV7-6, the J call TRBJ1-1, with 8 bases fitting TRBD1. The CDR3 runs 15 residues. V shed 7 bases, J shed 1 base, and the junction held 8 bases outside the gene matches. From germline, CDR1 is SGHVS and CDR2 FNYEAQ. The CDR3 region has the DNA TGTGCCAGCACCACAGGGGGATGGGGGAACACTGAAGCTTTCTTT. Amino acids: CASTTGGWGNTEAFF.